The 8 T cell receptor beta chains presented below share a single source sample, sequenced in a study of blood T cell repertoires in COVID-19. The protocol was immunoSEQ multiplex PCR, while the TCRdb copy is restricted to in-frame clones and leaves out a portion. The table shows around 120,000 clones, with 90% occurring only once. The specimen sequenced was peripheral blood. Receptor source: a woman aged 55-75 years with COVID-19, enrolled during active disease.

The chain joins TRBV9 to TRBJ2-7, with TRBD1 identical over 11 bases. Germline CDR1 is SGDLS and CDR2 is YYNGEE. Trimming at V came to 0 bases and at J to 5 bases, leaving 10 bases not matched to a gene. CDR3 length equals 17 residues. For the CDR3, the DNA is TGTGCCAGCAGCGTAGGGGATGGACAGGGGGCGTCCCACGAGCAGTACTTC. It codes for CASSVGDGQGASHEQYF.

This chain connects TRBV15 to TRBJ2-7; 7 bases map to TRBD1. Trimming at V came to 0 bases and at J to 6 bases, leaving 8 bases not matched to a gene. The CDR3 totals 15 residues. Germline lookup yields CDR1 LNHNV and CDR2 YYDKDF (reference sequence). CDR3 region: CATSRDLGNRGEQYF. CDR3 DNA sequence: TGTGCCACCAGCAGAGATCTAGGGAACAGGGGCGAGCAGTACTTC. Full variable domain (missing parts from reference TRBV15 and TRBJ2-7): DAMVIQNPRYQVTQFGKPVTLSCSQTLNHNVMYWYQQKSSQAPKLLFHYYDKDFNNEADTPDNFQSRRPNTSFCFLDIRSPGLGDTAMYLCATSRDLGNRGEQYFGPGTRLTVT.

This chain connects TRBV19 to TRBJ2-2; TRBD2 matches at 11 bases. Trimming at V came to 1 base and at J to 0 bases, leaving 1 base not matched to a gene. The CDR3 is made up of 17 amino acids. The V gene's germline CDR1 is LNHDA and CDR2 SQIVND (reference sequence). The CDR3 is CASSIGGLAANTGELFF. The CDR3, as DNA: TGTGCCAGTAGTATAGGGGGACTAGCGGCGAACACCGGGGAGCTGTTTTTT.

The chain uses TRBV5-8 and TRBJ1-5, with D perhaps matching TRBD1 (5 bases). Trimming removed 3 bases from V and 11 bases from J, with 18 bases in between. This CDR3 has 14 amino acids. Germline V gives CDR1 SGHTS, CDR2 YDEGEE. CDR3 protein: CASSWSTVLRAQHF. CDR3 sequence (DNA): TGTGCCAGCAGCTGGTCGACAGTCCTCCGGGCCCAGCATTTT.

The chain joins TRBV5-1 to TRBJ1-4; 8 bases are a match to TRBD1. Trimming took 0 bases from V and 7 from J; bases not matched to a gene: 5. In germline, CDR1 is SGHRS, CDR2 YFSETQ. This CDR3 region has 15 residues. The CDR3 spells CASSLAGTGGEKLFF. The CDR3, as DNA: TGCGCCAGCAGCTTGGCCGGGACAGGCGGTGAAAAACTGTTTTTT.

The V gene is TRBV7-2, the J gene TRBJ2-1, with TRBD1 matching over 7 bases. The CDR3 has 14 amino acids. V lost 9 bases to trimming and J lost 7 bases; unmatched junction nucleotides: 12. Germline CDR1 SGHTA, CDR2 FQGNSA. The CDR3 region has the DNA TGTGCCAGTCGAGGGGGCGAAAGGTTTAATGAGCAGTTCTTC. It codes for CASRGGERFNEQFF.

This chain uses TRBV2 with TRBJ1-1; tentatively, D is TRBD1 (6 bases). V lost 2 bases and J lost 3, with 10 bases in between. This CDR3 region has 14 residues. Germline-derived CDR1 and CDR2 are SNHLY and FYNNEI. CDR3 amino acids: CASSERRGYTEAFF. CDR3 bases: TGTGCCAGCAGTGAACGCAGGGGCTACACTGAAGCTTTCTTT.

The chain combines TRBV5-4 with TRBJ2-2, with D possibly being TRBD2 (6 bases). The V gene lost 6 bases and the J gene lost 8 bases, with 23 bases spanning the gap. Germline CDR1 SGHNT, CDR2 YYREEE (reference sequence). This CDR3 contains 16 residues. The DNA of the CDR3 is TGTGCCAGCACCCCCGGCGGGGAGTCCTCAATAGGGGAGCTGTTTTTT. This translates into CASTPGGESSIGELFF.